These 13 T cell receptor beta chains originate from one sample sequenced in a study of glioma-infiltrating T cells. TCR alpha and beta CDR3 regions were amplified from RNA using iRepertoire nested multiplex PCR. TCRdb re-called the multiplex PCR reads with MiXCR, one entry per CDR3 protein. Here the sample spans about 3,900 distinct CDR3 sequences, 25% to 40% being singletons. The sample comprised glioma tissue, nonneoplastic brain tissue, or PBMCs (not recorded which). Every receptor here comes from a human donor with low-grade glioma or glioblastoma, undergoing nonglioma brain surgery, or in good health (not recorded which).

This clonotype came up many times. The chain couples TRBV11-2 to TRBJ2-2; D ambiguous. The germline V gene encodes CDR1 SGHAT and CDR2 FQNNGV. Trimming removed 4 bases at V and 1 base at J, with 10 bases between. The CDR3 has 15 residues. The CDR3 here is CASSWYRENTGELFF. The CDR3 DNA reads TGTGCCAGCAGCTGGTACAGAGAGAACACCGGGGAGCTGTTTTTT.

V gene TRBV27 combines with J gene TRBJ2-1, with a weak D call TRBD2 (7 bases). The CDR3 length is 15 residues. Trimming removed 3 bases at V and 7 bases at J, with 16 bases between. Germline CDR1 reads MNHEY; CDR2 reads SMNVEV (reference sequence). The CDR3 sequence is CASSFLTGRGNEQFF. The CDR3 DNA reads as TGTGCCAGCAGTTTCCTAACAGGGAGGGGGAATGAGCAGTTCTTC.

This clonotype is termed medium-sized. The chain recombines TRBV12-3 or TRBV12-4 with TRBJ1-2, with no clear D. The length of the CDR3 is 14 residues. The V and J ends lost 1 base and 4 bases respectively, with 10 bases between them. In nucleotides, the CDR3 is TGTGCCAGCAGTTTAGGGCAGCCCACCTATGGCTACACCTTC. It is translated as CASSLGQPTYGYTF.

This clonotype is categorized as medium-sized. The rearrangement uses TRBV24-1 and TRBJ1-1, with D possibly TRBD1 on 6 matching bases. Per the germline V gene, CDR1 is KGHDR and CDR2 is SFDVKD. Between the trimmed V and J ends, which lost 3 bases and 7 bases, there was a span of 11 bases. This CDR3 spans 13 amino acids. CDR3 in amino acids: CATSDTGQFEAFF. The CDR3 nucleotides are TGTGCCACCAGTGATACCGGACAGTTTGAAGCTTTCTTT.

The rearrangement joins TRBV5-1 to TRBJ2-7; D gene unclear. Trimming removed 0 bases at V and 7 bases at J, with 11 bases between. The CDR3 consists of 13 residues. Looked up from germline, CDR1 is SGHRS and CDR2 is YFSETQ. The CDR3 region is CASSLEVSWEQYF. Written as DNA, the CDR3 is TGCGCCAGCAGCTTGGAGGTCTCTTGGGAGCAGTACTTC.

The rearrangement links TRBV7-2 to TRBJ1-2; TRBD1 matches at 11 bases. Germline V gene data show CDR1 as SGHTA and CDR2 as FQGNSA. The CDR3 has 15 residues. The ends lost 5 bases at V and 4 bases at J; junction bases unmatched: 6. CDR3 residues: CASSPWTGGTYGYTF. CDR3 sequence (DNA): TGTGCCAGCAGCCCTTGGACAGGGGGCACCTATGGCTACACCTTC.

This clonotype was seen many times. This CDR3 is CASSEAGTSEGTF. CDR3 coding DNA: TGTGCCAGCAGTGAAGCGGGCACCTCCGAGGGGACCTTC. V is TRBV2 and J is TRBJ1-2, with D tentatively TRBD1 (5 bases). The CDR3 length is 13 residues. V was shortened by 0 bases and J by 14 bases, with 16 bases between the two germline ends. Germline V gene lookup returns CDR1 SNHLY and CDR2 FYNNEI.

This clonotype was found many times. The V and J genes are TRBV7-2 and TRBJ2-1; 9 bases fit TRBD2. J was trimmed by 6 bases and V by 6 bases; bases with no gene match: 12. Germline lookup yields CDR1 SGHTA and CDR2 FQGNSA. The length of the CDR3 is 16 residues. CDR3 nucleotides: TGTGCCAGCAGTTCTACCGGGACTAGCAGGAGCAATGAGCAGTTCTTC. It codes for CASSSTGTSRSNEQFF.

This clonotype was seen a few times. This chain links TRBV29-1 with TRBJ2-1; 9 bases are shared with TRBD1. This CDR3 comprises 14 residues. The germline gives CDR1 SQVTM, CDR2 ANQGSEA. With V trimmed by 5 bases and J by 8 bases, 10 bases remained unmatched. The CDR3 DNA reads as TGCAGCGTTTCGGGACAGGGAATAGACCATGAGCAGTTCTTC. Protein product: CSVSGQGIDHEQFF.

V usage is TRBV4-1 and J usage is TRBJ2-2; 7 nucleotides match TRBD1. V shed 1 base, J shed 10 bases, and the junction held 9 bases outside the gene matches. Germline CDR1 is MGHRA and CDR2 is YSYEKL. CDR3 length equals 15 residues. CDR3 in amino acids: CASSQGDRNTKELFF. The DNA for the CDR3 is TGCGCCAGCAGCCAAGGGGACAGAAACACCAAGGAGCTGTTTTTT.

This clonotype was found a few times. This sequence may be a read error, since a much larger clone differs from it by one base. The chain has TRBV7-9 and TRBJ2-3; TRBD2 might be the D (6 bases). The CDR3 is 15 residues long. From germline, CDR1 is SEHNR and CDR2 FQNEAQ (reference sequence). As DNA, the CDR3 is TGTGCCAGAAGCTTAGTCAGCGGAGGGTCAGATACGCAGTATTTT. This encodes CARSLVSGGSDTQYF.

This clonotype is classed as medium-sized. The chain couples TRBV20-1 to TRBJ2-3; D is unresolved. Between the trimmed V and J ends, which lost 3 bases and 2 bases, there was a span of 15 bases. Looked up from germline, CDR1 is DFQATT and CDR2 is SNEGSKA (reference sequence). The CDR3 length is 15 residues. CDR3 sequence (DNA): TGCAGTGCTAGTCTTTTAAGGCAGTCCACAGATACGCAGTATTTT. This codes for CSASLLRQSTDTQYF.

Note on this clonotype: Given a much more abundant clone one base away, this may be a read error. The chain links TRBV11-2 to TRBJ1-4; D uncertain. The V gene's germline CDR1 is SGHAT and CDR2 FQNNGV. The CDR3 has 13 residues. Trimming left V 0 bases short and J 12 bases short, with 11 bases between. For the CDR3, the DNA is TGTGCCAGCAGCTTAGATCAAGCGGGAGAACTGTTTTTT. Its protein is CASSLDQAGELFF.